These 15 T cell receptor beta chains originate from one sample sequenced in a study of vaccination and CD4 T cells after COVID-19. The Oncomine TCR Beta short-read assay was applied to DNA of cultured CD4+ T cells. TCRdb re-called the PCR reads with MiXCR, one entry per CDR3 protein. This sample has tens of thousands of distinct CDR3 sequences, with about two fifths found just once. As to time point: late sampling 161 to 241 days after vaccination in three convalescent patients. As to treatment: 10-day PBMC culture with coronavirus spike peptide pools or control peptides (ViraFEST assay). These receptors are not linked to any known antigen. The specimen was CD4+ T cells from blood, cultured in vitro, collected about 7 months after SARS-CoV-2 vaccination. Source of these receptors: a human donor who had recovered from COVID-19.

This clonotype is judged medium-sized. The gene calls are TRBV20-1 and TRBJ2-5; TRBD1 is a possible D gene (5 bases). CDR1 and CDR2 from the germline V gene are DFQATT and SNEGSKA (reference sequence). V lost 5 bases and J lost 2, with 15 bases in between. The CDR3 covers 14 residues. The CDR3 DNA is TGCAGTGCTGGAACACAGGCCCGACAAGAGACCCAGTACTTC. Translated, it gives CSAGTQARQETQYF.

This clonotype was found a few times. J is TRBJ2-5 and V is TRBV7-6, with D maybe TRBD1 (6 bases). CDR3 length: 13 residues. V gave up 5 bases and J gave up 4 bases, with 11 bases separating them. From germline, CDR1 is SGHVS and CDR2 FNYEAQ. DNA of the CDR3: TGTGCCAGCAGCCGCAGGGGTGGAGAGACCCAGTACTTC. Translated: CASSRRGGETQYF.

The DNA of the CDR3 is TGTGCCAGTAGTCAGGGGGCTGGGGCCAACGTCCTGACTTTC. Translated: CASSQGAGANVLTF. The rearrangement uses TRBV19 and TRBJ2-6, with 7 bases fitting TRBD1. After removal of 5 bases from V and 2 bases from J, the junction contained 0 bases not matched to a gene. Germline values: CDR1 LNHDA, CDR2 SQIVND (reference sequence). This CDR3 spans 14 amino acids.

The chain combines TRBV7-9 with TRBJ2-5, with 7 bases lining up with TRBD2. The germline V gene encodes CDR1 SEHNR and CDR2 FQNEAQ (reference sequence). CDR3 length: 14 amino acids. After removal of 5 bases from V and 5 bases from J, the junction contained 8 bases not matched to a gene. CDR3 protein: CASSGAGMPETQYF. CDR3 sequence (DNA): TGTGCCAGCAGCGGAGCGGGGATGCCCGAGACCCAGTACTTC.

This clonotype appeared once. The rearrangement uses TRBV20-1 and TRBJ2-1; 11 positions match TRBD2. Trimming at V came to 3 bases and at J to 0 bases, leaving 25 bases not matched to a gene. In germline, CDR1 is DFQATT, CDR2 SNEGSKA (reference sequence). This CDR3 spans 23 amino acids. CDR3 DNA: TGCAGTGCTAGGCGCTACGAGTTTCCGGACCTAGCGGGAGGAACAAGCTCCTACAATGAGCAGTTCTTC. Encoded protein: CSARRYEFPDLAGGTSSYNEQFF.

CDR3 coding DNA: TGTGCCAGCAGCTTAAATTCTGGGCGCTTCGACAATGAGCAGTTCTTC. This sequence encodes CASSLNSGRFDNEQFF. The V and J genes are TRBV7-3 and TRBJ2-1; D remains unclear. V was clipped by 1 base and J by 5 bases, with 15 bases between them. There are 16 residues in the CDR3. Germline values: CDR1 SGHTA, CDR2 FQGTGA.

This clonotype occurred a few times. The V gene is TRBV7-8, the J gene TRBJ1-1; D is uncertain. The germline V gene encodes CDR1 SGHVS and CDR2 FQNEAQ. This CDR3 contains 13 residues. Trimming stripped 1 base from V and 3 bases from J, with 6 bases between. Here the CDR3 reads CASSLVVDTEAFF. Written as DNA, the CDR3 is TGTGCCAGCAGCTTAGTAGTGGACACTGAAGCTTTCTTT.

The chain joins TRBV12-3 or TRBV12-4 to TRBJ2-7; D is unresolved. The CDR3 has 13 amino acids. V lost 3 bases and J lost 4, with 10 bases in between. The CDR3 sequence is CASSFPNLYEQYF. The CDR3 bases are TGTGCCAGCAGTTTTCCCAATCTATACGAGCAGTACTTC.

The V call is TRBV6-5, the J call TRBJ2-2, with D possibly matching TRBD1 (8 bases). V was clipped by 2 bases and J by 7 bases, with 14 bases between them. There are 15 residues in the CDR3. Germline CDR1 MNHEY, CDR2 SVGAGI. The CDR3 here is CASSYLDREGGELFF. The CDR3 nucleotides are TGTGCCAGCAGTTACCTGGACAGGGAGGGCGGGGAGCTGTTTTTT.

The rearrangement joins TRBV5-1 to TRBJ2-5; tentative D call: TRBD2 (5 bases). V lost 4 bases, J lost 2 bases, and 15 bases lay in between. CDR3 length: 15 residues. Per the germline V gene, CDR1 is SGHRS and CDR2 is YFSETQ. The CDR3 region has the DNA TGCGCCAGCAGCGGGCCCCTGGGCGGGCAAGAGACCCAGTACTTC. It is translated as CASSGPLGGQETQYF.

The chain recombines TRBV18 with TRBJ1-2, with D uncertain. Deletions cut 0 bases from V and 3 bases from J, with 5 bases between. Germline V gives CDR1 KGHSH, CDR2 LQKENI. The CDR3 length is 13 residues. This CDR3 reads CASSPPGHYGYTF. The CDR3 bases are TGTGCCAGCTCACCACCGGGTCACTATGGCTACACCTTC.

This chain connects TRBV20-1 to TRBJ2-3; maybe TRBD1 (6 bases). Germline V gene lookup returns CDR1 DFQATT and CDR2 SNEGSKA (reference sequence). The V end was cut by 8 bases, the J end by 1 base, with 16 bases between. This CDR3 comprises 14 residues. The CDR3 protein is CSCQVGQRTDTQYF. For the CDR3, the DNA is TGCAGTTGCCAGGTCGGACAGCGCACAGATACGCAGTATTTT.

V gene TRBV30 combines with J gene TRBJ1-6; D might be TRBD1 (6 bases). V dropped 2 bases and J dropped 6 bases, with 11 bases sitting between them. Germline assignment: CDR1 GTSNPN and CDR2 SVGIG (reference sequence). This CDR3 has 14 amino acids. The CDR3 sequence is CAWSFGTFNSPLHF. In DNA form, the CDR3 reads TGTGCCTGGAGTTTCGGGACATTTAATTCACCCCTCCACTTT.

This chain uses TRBV4-2 with TRBJ2-7, with D tentatively TRBD1 (7 bases). Looked up from germline, CDR1 is LGHNA and CDR2 is YNFKEQ. V was pared by 3 bases and J by 2 bases, with 20 bases between. The CDR3 is 17 residues long. The CDR3 sequence: CASSHFSLRDRPYEQYF. DNA for the CDR3: TGTGCCAGCAGCCATTTCTCTTTGCGGGACAGACCCTACGAGCAGTACTTC.

This clonotype has just a few counts. The chain combines TRBV7-8 with TRBJ2-2; tentative D call: TRBD2 (5 bases). The germline gives CDR1 SGHVS, CDR2 FQNEAQ. The V and J ends lost 4 bases and 6 bases respectively, with 12 bases between them. There are 14 residues in the CDR3. The CDR3 sequence is CASSSGQRAGELFF. CDR3 coding DNA: TGTGCCAGCAGCTCCGGTCAGAGGGCCGGGGAGCTGTTTTTT.